The T cell receptor beta chain described here comes from a study of read filtering for tumor transcriptome and immune sequencing. Across the study: Among patients, roughly 17 were male and more than 12 female, aged about 40 to 90 (mean about 69). Eight or nine patients were R-ISS I, approximately 15 were R-ISS II, over 5 were R-ISS III. IR-seq gave about 3.5 to 10.27 million TCR reads per sample; RNA-seq gave roughly 80 to 1,300.

This clonotype has a count of ten or more. Its target is unknown. Regarding the study as a whole: Without single-read clonotypes, shared clonotype proportions correlated more between IR-seq and RNA-seq.

From around 440 ng of RNA, a library with molecular barcoded alpha/delta and beta/gamma adaptors was made. TCRdb reanalysed the reads using MiXCR and keeps one entry per CDR3 protein. In the table there are 20,000 to 30,000 distinct CDR3 sequences, about 22% of which are singletons. Sequencing input: a population of CD138-negative cells sorted from bone marrow. The TCR originated in a donor at least 40 years old with multiple myeloma.

In DNA, the CDR3 is TGTGCCAGCAGCTTGGATCGAACCACTGAAGCTTTCTTT. Residues: CASSLDRTTEAFF. This chain connects TRBV5-6 to TRBJ1-1, with D hard to call. This CDR3 is 13 amino acids long. CDR1 is SGHDT and CDR2 is YYEEEE in the germline V gene. The V gene lost 0 bases and the J gene lost 4 bases, with 7 bases spanning the gap.